These 18 T cell receptor beta chains were sequenced from one sample in a study of cytomegalovirus exposure and HLA in healthy donors. This PCR relied on a set of 60 Vbeta primers and 13 Jbeta primers. The assay was immunoSEQ multiplex PCR, and TCRdb's table has in-frame clones only and misses some. The sample gives roughly 140,000 clones, about 80% of which show up once; 5% to 8% is in the top ten. Sequenced input: PBMCs. The source is a woman between 40 and 50 years old in good health and CMV-seropositive.

The rearrangement links TRBV7-2 to TRBJ2-1; a weak D match, TRBD1 (5 bases). The V gene lost 3 bases and the J gene lost 4 bases, with 22 bases spanning the gap. This CDR3 contains 18 residues. The germline CDR1 and CDR2 sequences are SGHTA and FQGNSA. The CDR3 DNA reads as TGTGCCAGCAGCTTGATCAGGGATCTAAACATTCCATACAATGAGCAGTTCTTC. Protein product: CASSLIRDLNIPYNEQFF.

This clone was detected a few times. V is TRBV15 and J is TRBJ1-2; the match to TRBD1 covers 8 bases. The CDR3 runs to 17 residues. Germline loops: CDR1 LNHNV, CDR2 YYDKDF (reference sequence). Germline trimming cut 0 bases from V and 5 bases from J; bases unmatched to any gene: 11. CDR3 coding DNA: TGTGCCACCAGCAGAGATCTTCTACAGGGGGGGACGTATGGCTACACCTTC. Amino acid sequence: CATSRDLLQGGTYGYTF.

This clone was seen only a few times. This chain joins TRBV27 and TRBJ1-2; TRBD1 agrees at 12 bases. Trimming at V came to 8 bases and at J to 8 bases, leaving 9 bases not matched to a gene. CDR1 and CDR2 from the germline V gene are MNHEY and SMNVEV (reference sequence). The CDR3 has 14 amino acids. CDR3 nucleotide sequence: TGTGCCAGCCGCCGAGGGACAGGGGGCTCCGGCTACACCTTC. This codes for CASRRGTGGSGYTF.

This chain links TRBV30 with TRBJ1-4, with a possible D match to TRBD1 (6 bases). The CDR3 is 20 amino acids. The V gene's germline CDR1 is GTSNPN and CDR2 SVGIG (reference sequence). Trimming stripped 1 base from V and 3 bases from J, with 27 bases between. The CDR3 loop is CAWSDPKPFAGGWANEKLFF. The CDR3 nucleotides are TGTGCCTGGAGTGATCCCAAGCCCTTCGCGGGGGGCTGGGCTAATGAAAAACTGTTTTTT.

This clone was counted a few times. The DNA for the CDR3 is TGTGCCAGCAGCTTGGATTCTACTAGCACAGATACGCAGTATTTT. This sequence encodes CASSLDSTSTDTQYF. This sequence joins TRBV5-4 and TRBJ2-3; no firm D call. V lost 0 bases and J 0 bases, leaving 8 bases between the germline ends. The CDR3 runs 15 residues. Germline values: CDR1 SGHNT, CDR2 YYREEE (reference sequence).

This chain connects TRBV21-1 to TRBJ2-1; the table calls TRBD2, which could not be checked here. TRBV21-1 is marked as a pseudogene. The CDR3 loop spans 19 amino acids. As DNA, the CDR3 is TGTGCCAGCAGCAAATATGCACTAGCGGGAGCCCCCCACGGGAATGAGCAGTTCTTC. Its translation is CASSKYALAGAPHGNEQFF.

This chain uses TRBV7-2 with TRBJ1-1; tentatively, D is TRBD1 (5 bases). Trimming removed 7 bases at V and 1 base at J, with 13 bases between. Per the germline V gene, CDR1 is SGHTA and CDR2 is FQGNSA. CDR3 length: 14 residues. The CDR3 loop is CASNHPTGNTEAFF. The CDR3, as DNA: TGTGCCAGCAACCATCCTACAGGGAACACTGAAGCTTTCTTT. Full variable domain (remainder filled in from reference TRBV7-2 and TRBJ1-1): GAGVSQSPSNKVTEKGKDVELRCDPISGHTALYWYRQSLGQGLEFLIYFQGNSAPDKSGLPSDRFSAERTGGSVSTLTIQRTQQEDSAVYLCASNHPTGNTEAFFGQGTRLTVV.

The rearrangement joins TRBV6-1 to TRBJ1-3, with a possible D match to TRBD1 (6 bases). Trimming pared 10 bases from V and 0 bases from J, leaving 13 bases between. This CDR3 spans 14 amino acids. Germline V gene lookup returns CDR1 MNHNS and CDR2 SASEGT. CDR3 in DNA: TGTGCCACGCACACAGGGCTCTCTGGAAACACCATATATTTT. The encoded protein is CATHTGLSGNTIYF.

This rearrangement joins TRBV2 to TRBJ1-5; 7 bases match TRBD1. The CDR3 has 15 amino acids. After removal of 6 bases from V and 6 bases from J, the junction contained 11 bases not matched to a gene. In germline, CDR1 is SNHLY, CDR2 FYNNEI. The CDR3 region is CASRPGTAGGQPQHF. The CDR3 DNA sequence: TGTGCCAGCAGGCCCGGGACAGCCGGCGGTCAGCCCCAGCATTTT. Combining the CDR3 with reference TRBV2 and TRBJ1-5 gives the whole variable domain EPEVTQTPSHQVTQMGQEVILRCVPISNHLYFYWYRQILGQKVEFLVSFYNNEISEKSEIFDDQFSVERPDGSNFTLKIRSTKLEDSAMYFCASRPGTAGGQPQHFGDGTRLSIL.

The V and J genes are TRBV10-2 and TRBJ2-5; maybe TRBD2 (6 bases). The last part of the DNA fits TRBJ2-7 better; the J call may be wrong. CDR3 length equals 14 residues. The germline gives CDR1 WSHSY, CDR2 SAAADI. This CDR3 is CASREGGGTYEQYF. The CDR3 coding sequence is TGCGCCAGCAGGGAGGGCGGAGGGACCTACGAGCAGTACTTC.

This sequence joins TRBV19 and TRBJ2-1; TRBD2 agrees at 13 bases. This CDR3 is built from 14 residues. V dropped 5 bases and J dropped 8; count of bases not matched to a gene: 3. Germline CDR1 is LNHDA and CDR2 is SQIVND (reference sequence). CDR3 sequence (DNA): TGTGCCAGTAGTTGGACTAGCGGGAGCTATGAGCAGTTCTTC. This translates into CASSWTSGSYEQFF. Full variable domain (remainder filled in from reference TRBV19 and TRBJ2-1): DGGITQSPKYLFRKEGQNVTLSCEQNLNHDAMYWYRQDPGQGLRLIYYSQIVNDFQKGDIAEGYSVSREKKESFPLTVTSAQKNPTAFYLCASSWTSGSYEQFFGPGTRLTVL.

The rearrangement uses TRBV7-2 and TRBJ2-1, with D unresolved. The germline V and J ends were trimmed by 2 bases and 6 bases, with 14 bases remaining between them. This CDR3 contains 15 residues. Germline V gene sequence: CDR1 SGHTA, CDR2 FQGNSA. CDR3 DNA: TGTGCCAGCAGCTTACCTTGGTCAGCAGGCAATGAGCAGTTCTTC. Translation: CASSLPWSAGNEQFF.

The chain uses TRBV7-2 and TRBJ1-4, with TRBD1 as a possible D gene (6 bases). This CDR3 region has 15 residues. The germline CDR1 and CDR2 sequences are SGHTA and FQGNSA. V shed 5 bases and J shed 0 bases, with 10 bases lying between them. For the CDR3, the DNA is TGTGCCAGCAGCCTACAGGGTTCAACTAATGAAAAACTGTTTTTT. This translates into CASSLQGSTNEKLFF. The full variable domain, with the rest looked up from reference TRBV7-2 and TRBJ1-4, is GAGVSQSPSNKVTEKGKDVELRCDPISGHTALYWYRQSLGQGLEFLIYFQGNSAPDKSGLPSDRFSAERTGGSVSTLTIQRTQQEDSAVYLCASSLQGSTNEKLFFGSGTQLSVL.

The V gene is TRBV7-2, the J gene TRBJ1-2; D not resolved. The germline V and J ends were trimmed by 1 base and 0 bases, with 6 bases remaining between them. From germline, CDR1 is SGHTA and CDR2 FQGNSA. There are 14 residues in the CDR3. The DNA for the CDR3 is TGTGCCAGCAGCTTAGGTGCGGCTAACTATGGCTACACCTTC. It encodes CASSLGAANYGYTF.

V and J are TRBV9 and TRBJ2-3; 12 positions match TRBD2. V was pared by 4 bases and J by 6 bases, with 9 bases of the junction left unmatched. From germline, CDR1 is SGDLS and CDR2 YYNGEE. The CDR3 runs to 16 residues. CDR3: CASSSDPSGGGDTQYF. The CDR3 coding sequence is TGTGCCAGCAGCTCCGACCCTAGCGGGGGGGGCGATACGCAGTATTTT.

The rearrangement joins TRBV6-1 to TRBJ2-7, with D perhaps TRBD2 (6 bases). There are 15 residues in the CDR3. CDR1 is MNHNS, CDR2 SASEGT, per germline. V was pared by 8 bases and J by 1 base, with 18 bases between. The CDR3 region is CASARGTSISYEQYF. The DNA for the CDR3 is TGTGCCAGCGCCCGGGGGACGTCTATTTCCTACGAGCAGTACTTC.

The V gene is TRBV6-1, the J gene TRBJ1-2; tentatively, D is TRBD1 (5 bases). Trimming took 5 bases from V and 2 from J, leaving 12 bases between them. CDR1 and CDR2 from the germline V gene are MNHNS and SASEGT. This CDR3 is 14 amino acids long. CDR3 residues: CASSRGKGNYGYTF. The CDR3, as DNA: TGTGCCAGCAGTAGGGGAAAAGGGAACTATGGCTACACCTTC.

This clone came up a few times. The V gene is TRBV19, the J gene TRBJ2-2, with D possibly TRBD2 on 5 matching bases. Trimming took off 5 bases at V and 4 bases at J, with 14 bases between the two ends. The germline CDR1 and CDR2 sequences are LNHDA and SQIVND (reference sequence). CDR3 size: 15 residues. This chain's CDR3 is CASSFTREGTGELFF. The CDR3 nucleotides read TGTGCCAGTAGTTTTACGAGGGAAGGCACCGGGGAGCTGTTTTTT.